This T cell receptor (beta chain) is drawn from a study of blood T cells in healthy people across ages. Findings and limits, study-wide: A greater number of naive CD4+ cells and higher diversity distinguished long-lived donors from aged donors.

With a J-beta primer mix and a sample-barcoded 5' primer, a second PCR ran 7 to 11 cycles. TCRdb itself ran the 5' RACE reads through MiXCR, one entry per CDR3 protein. Of around 1.7 million distinct CDR3 sequences listed, roughly 27% are singletons. This clonotype has a handful of counts. Its cognate antigen is unknown. Germline lookup yields CDR1 SGHTA and CDR2 FQGTGA. The CDR3 runs 13 residues. The V end was cut by 0 bases, the J end by 8 bases, with 7 bases between. This TCR came from a woman in her twenties or thirties in good health. This sequence joins TRBV7-3 and TRBJ2-2; no definite D call. The specimen sequenced was blood. The CDR3 spells CASSLTTRGELFF. As DNA, the CDR3 is TGTGCCAGCAGCTTAACGACAAGGGGGGAGCTGTTTTTT.